The next 15 T cell receptor beta chains were all read from a single sample in a study of blood T cell repertoires in COVID-19. TCRdb's copy holds only in-frame clones and misses some; the assay was immunoSEQ multiplex PCR. This sample has around 260,000 clones; 84% occur once, and the top ten carry around 14%. Input material: peripheral blood. These receptors came from a person aged 70 to 85 with COVID-19, enrolled during active disease.

This clone was recorded once. The chain joins TRBV11-2 to TRBJ2-1, with D tentatively TRBD2 (5 bases). V was trimmed by 1 base and J by 6 bases, leaving 10 bases between them. The V gene's germline CDR1 is SGHAT and CDR2 FQNNGV. The CDR3 contains 14 residues. Here the CDR3 reads CASSLGGSGNEQFF. The CDR3 nucleotides are TGTGCCAGCAGCTTAGGAGGGAGCGGCAATGAGCAGTTCTTC.

The chain links TRBV21-1 to TRBJ1-4. TRBV21-1 is a pseudogene. CDR3 length: 18 residues. This chain's CDR3 is CASSKQVERQRSNEKLFF. For the CDR3, the DNA is TGTGCCAGCAGCAAACAGGTGGAGCGGCAAAGAAGTAATGAAAAACTGTTTTTT.

J is TRBJ1-5 and V is TRBV7-9, with 9 bases fitting TRBD1. The CDR3 runs to 16 residues. CDR1 is SEHNR and CDR2 is FQNEAQ in the germline V gene (reference sequence). Trimming took 5 bases from V and 4 from J; bases not matched to a gene: 9. CDR3 amino acids: CASSRPRDRENQPQHF. CDR3 in DNA: TGTGCCAGCAGCCGTCCCCGGGACAGGGAGAATCAGCCCCAGCATTTT.

The V gene is TRBV9, the J gene TRBJ1-3; D possibly corresponds to TRBD1 (6 bases). Looked up from germline, CDR1 is SGDLS and CDR2 is YYNGEE. V lost 1 base, J lost 4 bases, and 6 bases lay in between. The CDR3 is 13 amino acids. CDR3 sequence reads: CASSVQGGNTIYF. In DNA, the CDR3 is TGTGCCAGCAGCGTACAGGGGGGAAACACCATATATTTT.

The gene calls are TRBV4-3 and TRBJ2-5; D might be TRBD1 (6 bases). Trimming left V 1 base short and J 0 bases short, with 12 bases between. The CDR3 is 16 amino acids. CDR1 is LGHNA and CDR2 is YSLEER in the germline V gene. CDR3 amino acids: CASSQVSGADQETQYF. The CDR3 DNA reads as TGCGCCAGCAGCCAAGTGTCAGGGGCCGACCAAGAGACCCAGTACTTC.

The gene calls are TRBV7-2 and TRBJ1-3; D is uncertain. There are 17 residues in the CDR3. Germline CDR1 SGHTA, CDR2 FQGNSA. Trimming took 0 bases from V and 0 from J, leaving 12 bases between them. In DNA form, the CDR3 reads TGTGCCAGCAGCTTAGCGCCTGTGGGGAGCTCTGGAAACACCATATATTTT. It encodes CASSLAPVGSSGNTIYF.

The chain joins TRBV5-1 to TRBJ1-2, with 12 bases lining up with TRBD1. Losses at the gene ends were 3 bases for V and 8 bases for J; bases not matched to a gene: 5. The CDR3 loop spans 14 amino acids. Per germline, CDR1 SGHRS and CDR2 YFSETQ. The CDR3 spells CASSYGTGGQGYTF. For the CDR3, the DNA is TGCGCCAGCAGCTACGGGACAGGGGGCCAGGGCTACACCTTC.

The chain has TRBV2 and TRBJ1-2; D call uncertain. V was clipped by 3 bases and J by 4 bases, with 6 bases between them. This CDR3 comprises 12 residues. The germline CDR1 and CDR2 sequences are SNHLY and FYNNEI. Written as DNA, the CDR3 is TGTGCCAGCAGTGATGACACCTATGGCTACACCTTC. Translation gives CASSDDTYGYTF.

The V and J genes are TRBV7-2 and TRBJ1-6; 8 nucleotides match TRBD1. Trimming took 2 bases from V and 7 from J; bases not matched to a gene: 7. The CDR3 is 16 amino acids. CDR1 and CDR2 from the germline V gene are SGHTA and FQGNSA. The CDR3 is CASSLTRTGTNSPLHF. The CDR3 DNA is TGTGCCAGCAGCTTAACGAGGACAGGGACGAATTCACCCCTCCACTTT.

The chain is built from TRBV18 and TRBJ1-2; TRBD1 might be the D (5 bases). This CDR3 comprises 13 residues. Per the germline V gene, CDR1 is KGHSH and CDR2 is LQKENI. The V end was cut by 8 bases, the J end by 2 bases, with 12 bases between. The CDR3 region is CASAPGENYGYTF. The CDR3 DNA follows: TGTGCCAGCGCCCCGGGGGAGAACTATGGCTACACCTTC.

The chain links TRBV4-3 to TRBJ2-2, with 8 bases that match TRBD2. J gave up 0 bases and V 3 bases, and 6 bases lay outside the gene matches. The CDR3 consists of 17 residues. Germline CDR1 LGHNA, CDR2 YSLEER. Here the CDR3 reads CASSHEAGAANTGELFF. CDR3 bases: TGCGCCAGCAGCCATGAAGCGGGGGCTGCGAACACCGGGGAGCTGTTTTTT.

J is TRBJ2-1 and V is TRBV28; D is undetermined. With 6 bases removed from V and 10 bases from J, the gap between germline ends came to 7 bases. The CDR3 runs to 10 residues. The germline V gene encodes CDR1 MDHEN and CDR2 SYDVKM. The CDR3 nucleotides read TGTGCCAGCAGACATATCGAGCAGTTCTTC. This translates into CASRHIEQFF. Full variable domain (remainder filled in from reference TRBV28 and TRBJ2-1): DVKVTQSSRYLVKRTGEKVFLECVQDMDHENMFWYRQDPGLGLRLIYFSYDVKMKEKGDIPEGYSVSREKKERFSLILESASTNQTSMYLCASRHIEQFFGPGTRLTVL.

The chain links TRBV5-1 to TRBJ2-3, with D tentatively TRBD1 (6 bases). The germline CDR1 and CDR2 sequences are SGHRS and YFSETQ. Trimming removed 2 bases from V and 2 bases from J, with 18 bases in between. The CDR3 sequence is 17 residues long. This chain's CDR3 is CASSLIGGDRDTDTQYF. The CDR3 nucleotides read TGCGCCAGCAGCTTAATTGGGGGCGACCGTGACACAGATACGCAGTATTTT.

The V and J genes are TRBV18 and TRBJ1-1; 8 bases agree with TRBD1. Per the germline V gene, CDR1 is KGHSH and CDR2 is LQKENI. CDR3 length equals 12 residues. V was pared by 3 bases and J by 6 bases, with 0 bases of the junction left unmatched. The CDR3 DNA sequence: TGTGCCAGCTCACCGGGACAGGCTGAAGCTTTCTTT. This gives the protein CASSPGQAEAFF.

The chain links TRBV28 to TRBJ2-6, with D tentatively TRBD1 (6 bases). V lost 2 bases and J lost 3, with 23 bases in between. This CDR3 is built from 20 residues. Germline CDR1 and CDR2: MDHEN and SYDVKM. The CDR3 loop is CASSLEGVWQGIGGANVLTF. As DNA, the CDR3 is TGTGCCAGCAGTTTAGAAGGAGTTTGGCAGGGGATCGGTGGGGCCAACGTCCTGACTTTC.